This TCR beta chain was retrieved from a study of cytomegalovirus exposure and HLA in healthy donors. Findings of the study overall: Earlier analysis yielded a pattern in which most TCR beta V segments were productive about 90% or about 30% of the time. Researchers had no immune exposure information except CMV serostatus available. Reports described diagnosis of cytomegalovirus status by the classifier as highly specific and sensitive.

Primers included in the PCR were 60 Vbeta and 13 Jbeta primers. Assay: immunoSEQ multiplex PCR; the TCRdb copy retains only in-frame clones and omits some. Of some 150,000 clones listed, less than 10% are singletons. To note about this clone: As yet, its antigen is unknown.

This CDR3 is built from 16 residues. From germline, CDR1 is SEHNR and CDR2 FQNEAQ (reference sequence). V shed 8 bases and J 2 bases; nucleotides not matched to a gene: 12. This rearrangement joins TRBV7-9 to TRBJ2-3; 8 bases are a match to TRBD2. The sequenced sample consisted of PBMCs. This sequence originates from a male donor in good health and CMV-seronegative. The CDR3 sequence: CASPPPGGVHTDTQYF. The CDR3 DNA reads TGTGCCAGCCCCCCGCCCGGGGGGGTCCACACAGATACGCAGTATTTT.